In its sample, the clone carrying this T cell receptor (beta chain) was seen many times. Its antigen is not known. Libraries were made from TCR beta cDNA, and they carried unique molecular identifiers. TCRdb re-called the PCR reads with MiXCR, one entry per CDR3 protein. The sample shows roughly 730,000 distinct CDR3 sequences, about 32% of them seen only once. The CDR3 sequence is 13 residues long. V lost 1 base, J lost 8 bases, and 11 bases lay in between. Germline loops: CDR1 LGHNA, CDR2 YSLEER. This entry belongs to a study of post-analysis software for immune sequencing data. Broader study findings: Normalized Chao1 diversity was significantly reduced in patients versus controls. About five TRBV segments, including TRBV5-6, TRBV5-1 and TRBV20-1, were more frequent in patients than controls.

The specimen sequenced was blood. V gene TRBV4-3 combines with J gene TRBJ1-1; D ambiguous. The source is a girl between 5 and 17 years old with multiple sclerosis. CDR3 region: CASSQGEQYEAFF. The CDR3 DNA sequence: TGCGCCAGCAGCCAAGGGGAACAGTACGAAGCTTTCTTT.